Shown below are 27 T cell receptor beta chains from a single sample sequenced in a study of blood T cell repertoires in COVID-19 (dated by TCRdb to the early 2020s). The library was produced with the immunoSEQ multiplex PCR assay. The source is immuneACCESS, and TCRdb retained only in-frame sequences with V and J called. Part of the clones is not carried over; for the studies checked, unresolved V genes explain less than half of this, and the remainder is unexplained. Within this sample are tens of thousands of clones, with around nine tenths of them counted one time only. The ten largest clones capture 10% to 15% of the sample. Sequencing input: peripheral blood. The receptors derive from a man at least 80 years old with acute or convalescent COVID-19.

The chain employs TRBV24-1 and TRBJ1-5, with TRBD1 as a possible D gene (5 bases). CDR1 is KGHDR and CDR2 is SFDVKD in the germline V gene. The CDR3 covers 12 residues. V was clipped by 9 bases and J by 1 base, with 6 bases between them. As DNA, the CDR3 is TGTGCCACCGGGGCGAGCAATCAGCCCCAGCATTTT. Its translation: CATGASNQPQHF.

CDR3: CASSVLGTQLNGYTF. The CDR3 DNA reads TGTGCCAGCAGCGTCCTGGGGACACAGTTAAATGGCTACACCTTC. The rearrangement uses TRBV9 and TRBJ1-2, with a possible D match to TRBD1 (6 bases). Germline loops: CDR1 SGDLS, CDR2 YYNGEE. The V end lost 2 bases, the J end lost 6 bases, and 17 bases lay between the germline ends. This CDR3 region has 15 residues.

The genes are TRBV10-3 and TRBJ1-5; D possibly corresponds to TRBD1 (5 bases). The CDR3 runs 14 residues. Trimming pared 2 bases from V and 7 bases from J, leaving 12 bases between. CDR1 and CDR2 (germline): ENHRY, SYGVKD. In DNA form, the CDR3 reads TGTGCCATCAGTGAGAGGGGCCGGGTGCAGCCCCAGCATTTT. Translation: CAISERGRVQPQHF.

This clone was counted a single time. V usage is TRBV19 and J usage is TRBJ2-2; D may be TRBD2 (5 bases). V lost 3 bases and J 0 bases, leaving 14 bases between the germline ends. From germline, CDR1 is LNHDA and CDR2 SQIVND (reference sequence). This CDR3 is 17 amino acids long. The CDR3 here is CASSIPDYSANTGELFF. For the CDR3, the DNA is TGTGCCAGTAGTATCCCAGACTATTCCGCGAACACCGGGGAGCTGTTTTTT.

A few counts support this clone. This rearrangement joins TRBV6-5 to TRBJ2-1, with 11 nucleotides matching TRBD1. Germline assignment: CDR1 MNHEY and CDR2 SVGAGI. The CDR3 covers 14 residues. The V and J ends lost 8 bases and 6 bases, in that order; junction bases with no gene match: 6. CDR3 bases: TGTGCCAGCCCCCGGACAGGGGGCATCAATGAGCAGTTCTTC. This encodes CASPRTGGINEQFF.

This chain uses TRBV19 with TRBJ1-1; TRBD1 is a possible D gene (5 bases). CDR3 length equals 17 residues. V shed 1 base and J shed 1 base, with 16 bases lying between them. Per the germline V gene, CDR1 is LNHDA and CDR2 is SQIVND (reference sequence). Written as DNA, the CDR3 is TGTGCCAGTAGTATAGCAAGTGACAGCCTAAGGAACACTGAAGCTTTCTTT. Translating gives CASSIASDSLRNTEAFF.

The CDR3 DNA reads TGTGCCATCACCAGGACAGTCTCACCGAACACTGAAGCTTTCTTT. Translated, it gives CAITRTVSPNTEAFF. The chain carries TRBV10-3 and TRBJ1-1; maybe TRBD1 (6 bases). This CDR3 has 15 residues. Trimming left V 7 bases short and J 1 base short, with 16 bases between. Germline CDR1 reads ENHRY; CDR2 reads SYGVKD.

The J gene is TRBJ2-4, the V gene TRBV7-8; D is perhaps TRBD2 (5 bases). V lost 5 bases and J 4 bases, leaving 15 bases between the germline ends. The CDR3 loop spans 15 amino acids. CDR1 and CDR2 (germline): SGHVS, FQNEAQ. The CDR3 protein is CASSPPPRGKNIQYF. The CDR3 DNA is TGTGCCAGCAGCCCCCCGCCCCGGGGTAAAAACATTCAGTACTTC.

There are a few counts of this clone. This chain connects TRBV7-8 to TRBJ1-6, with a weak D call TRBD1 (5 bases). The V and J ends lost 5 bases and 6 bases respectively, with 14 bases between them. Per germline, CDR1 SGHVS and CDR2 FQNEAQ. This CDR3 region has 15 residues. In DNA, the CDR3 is TGTGCCAGCAGCGCCTATTCAGGGTTTAATTCACCCCTCCACTTT. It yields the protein CASSAYSGFNSPLHF.

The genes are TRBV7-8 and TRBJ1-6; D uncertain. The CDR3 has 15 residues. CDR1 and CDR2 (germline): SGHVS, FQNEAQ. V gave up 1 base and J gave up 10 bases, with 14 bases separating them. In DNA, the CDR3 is TGTGCCAGCAGCTTAGTAGGCGGCTTAAAATCACCCCTCCACTTT. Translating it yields CASSLVGGLKSPLHF.

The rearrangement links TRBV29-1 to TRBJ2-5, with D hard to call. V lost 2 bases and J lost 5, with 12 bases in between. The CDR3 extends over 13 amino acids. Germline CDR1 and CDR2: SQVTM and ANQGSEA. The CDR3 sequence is CSVESGSQETQYF. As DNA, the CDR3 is TGCAGCGTTGAATCTGGCAGTCAGGAGACCCAGTACTTC. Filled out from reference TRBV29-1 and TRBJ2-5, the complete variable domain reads SAVISQKPSRDICQRGTSLTIQCQVDSQVTMMFWYRQQPGQSLTLIATANQGSEATYESGFVIDKFPISRPNLTFSTLTVSNMSPEDSSIYLCSVESGSQETQYFGPGTRLLVL.

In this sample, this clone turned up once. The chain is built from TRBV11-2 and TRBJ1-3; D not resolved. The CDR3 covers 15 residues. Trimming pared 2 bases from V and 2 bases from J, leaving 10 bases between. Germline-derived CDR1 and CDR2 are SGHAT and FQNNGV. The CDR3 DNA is TGTGCCAGCAGCTTACGACTCCTGACTGGAAACACCATATATTTT. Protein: CASSLRLLTGNTIYF.

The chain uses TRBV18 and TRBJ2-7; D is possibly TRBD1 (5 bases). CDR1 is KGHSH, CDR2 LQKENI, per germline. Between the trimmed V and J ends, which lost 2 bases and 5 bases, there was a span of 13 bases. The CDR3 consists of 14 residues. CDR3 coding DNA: TGTGCCAGCTCACCATCCAGGGCCGGCGACGAGCAGTACTTC. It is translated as CASSPSRAGDEQYF. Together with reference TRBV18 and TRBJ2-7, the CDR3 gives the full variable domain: NAGVMQNPRHLVRRRGQEARLRCSPMKGHSHVYWYRQLPEEGLKFMVYLQKENIIDESGMPKERFSAEFPKEGPSILRIQQVVRGDSAAYFCASSPSRAGDEQYFGPGTRLTVT.

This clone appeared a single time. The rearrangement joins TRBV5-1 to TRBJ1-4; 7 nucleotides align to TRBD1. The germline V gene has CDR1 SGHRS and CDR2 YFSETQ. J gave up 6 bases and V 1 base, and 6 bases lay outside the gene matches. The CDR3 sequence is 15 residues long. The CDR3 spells CASSLTGDRDEKLFF. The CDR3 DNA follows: TGCGCCAGCAGCTTGACAGGGGATAGAGATGAAAAACTGTTTTTT.

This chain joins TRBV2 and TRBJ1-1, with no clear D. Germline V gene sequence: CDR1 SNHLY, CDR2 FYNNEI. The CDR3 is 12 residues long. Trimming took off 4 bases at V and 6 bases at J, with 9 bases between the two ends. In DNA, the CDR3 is TGTGCCAGCAGTGGGGCGGAGGCTGAAGCTTTCTTT. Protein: CASSGAEAEAFF.

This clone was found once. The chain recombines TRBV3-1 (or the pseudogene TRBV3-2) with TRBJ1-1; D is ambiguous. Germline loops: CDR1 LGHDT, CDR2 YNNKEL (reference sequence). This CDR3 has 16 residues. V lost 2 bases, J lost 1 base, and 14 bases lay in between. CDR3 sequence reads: CASSQTLGQPNTEAFF. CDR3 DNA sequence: TGTGCCAGCAGCCAAACCCTGGGCCAGCCGAACACTGAAGCTTTCTTT.

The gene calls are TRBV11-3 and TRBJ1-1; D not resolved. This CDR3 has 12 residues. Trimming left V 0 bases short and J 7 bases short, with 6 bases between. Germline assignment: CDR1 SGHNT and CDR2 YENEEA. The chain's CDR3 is CASSLDHSEAFF. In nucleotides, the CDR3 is TGTGCCAGCAGCTTAGATCATAGTGAAGCTTTCTTT.

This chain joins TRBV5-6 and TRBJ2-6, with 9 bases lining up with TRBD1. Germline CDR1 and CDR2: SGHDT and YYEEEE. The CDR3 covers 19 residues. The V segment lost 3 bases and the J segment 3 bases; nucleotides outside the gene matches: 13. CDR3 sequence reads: CASSSRQGGAFGGANVLTF. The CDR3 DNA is TGTGCCAGCAGCTCTAGACAGGGGGGAGCATTTGGTGGGGCCAACGTCCTGACTTTC. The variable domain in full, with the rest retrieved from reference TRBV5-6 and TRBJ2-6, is DAGVTQSPTHLIKTRGQQVTLRCSPKSGHDTVSWYQQALGQGPQFIFQYYEEEERQRGNFPDRFSGHQFPNYSSELNVNALLLGDSALYLCASSSRQGGAFGGANVLTFGAGSRLTVL.

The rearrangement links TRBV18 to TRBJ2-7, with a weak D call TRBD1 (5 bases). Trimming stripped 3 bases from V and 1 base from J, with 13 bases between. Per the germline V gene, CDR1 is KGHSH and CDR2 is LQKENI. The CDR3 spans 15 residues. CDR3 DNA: TGTGCCAGCTCACCCCCCGTGGCAGGGTCCTACGAGCAGTACTTC. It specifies CASSPPVAGSYEQYF.

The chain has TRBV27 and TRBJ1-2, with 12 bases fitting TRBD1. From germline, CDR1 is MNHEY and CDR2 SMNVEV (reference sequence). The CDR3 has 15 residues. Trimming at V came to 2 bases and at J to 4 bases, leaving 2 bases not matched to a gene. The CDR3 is CASSLGTGGSYGYTF. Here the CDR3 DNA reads TGTGCCAGCAGTTTAGGGACAGGGGGCAGCTATGGCTACACCTTC.

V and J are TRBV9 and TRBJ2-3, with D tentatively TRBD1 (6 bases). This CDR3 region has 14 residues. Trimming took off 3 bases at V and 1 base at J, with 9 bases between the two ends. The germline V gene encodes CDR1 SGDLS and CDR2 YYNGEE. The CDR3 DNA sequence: TGTGCCAGCAGCGCCAGGACAGGCACAGATACGCAGTATTTT. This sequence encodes CASSARTGTDTQYF.

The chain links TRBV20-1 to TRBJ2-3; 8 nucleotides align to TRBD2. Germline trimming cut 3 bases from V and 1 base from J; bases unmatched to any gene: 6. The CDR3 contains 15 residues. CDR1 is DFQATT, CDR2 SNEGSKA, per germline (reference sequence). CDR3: CSASGPGGRTDTQYF. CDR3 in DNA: TGCAGTGCTAGTGGGCCGGGGGGGCGCACAGATACGCAGTATTTT.

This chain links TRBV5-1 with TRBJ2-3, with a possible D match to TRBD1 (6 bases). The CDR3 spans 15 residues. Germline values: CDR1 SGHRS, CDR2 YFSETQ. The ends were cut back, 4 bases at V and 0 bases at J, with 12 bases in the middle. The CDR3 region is CASSQTTGSTDTQYF. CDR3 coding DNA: TGCGCCAGCAGCCAGACGACAGGTAGCACAGATACGCAGTATTTT.

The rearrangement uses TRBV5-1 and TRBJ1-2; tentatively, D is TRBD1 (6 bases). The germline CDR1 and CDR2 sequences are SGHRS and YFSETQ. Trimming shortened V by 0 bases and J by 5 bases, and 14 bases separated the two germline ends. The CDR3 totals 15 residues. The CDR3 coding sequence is TGCGCCAGCAGCTTGGACAGGGCCATCCCGTATGGCTACACCTTC. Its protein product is CASSLDRAIPYGYTF.

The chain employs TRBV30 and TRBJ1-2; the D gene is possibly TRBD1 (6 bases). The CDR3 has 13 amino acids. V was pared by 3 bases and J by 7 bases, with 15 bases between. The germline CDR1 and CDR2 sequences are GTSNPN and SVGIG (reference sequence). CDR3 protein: CAWRKVAGVGYTF. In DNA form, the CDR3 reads TGTGCCTGGAGGAAGGTCGCAGGGGTTGGCTACACCTTC.

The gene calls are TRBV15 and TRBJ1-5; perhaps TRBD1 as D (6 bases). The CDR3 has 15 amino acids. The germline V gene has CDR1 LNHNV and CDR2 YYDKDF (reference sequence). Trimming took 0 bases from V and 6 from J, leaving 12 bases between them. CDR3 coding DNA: TGTGCCACCAGCAGAGACCTACAGGGCTTTCAGCCCCAGCATTTT. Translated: CATSRDLQGFQPQHF.

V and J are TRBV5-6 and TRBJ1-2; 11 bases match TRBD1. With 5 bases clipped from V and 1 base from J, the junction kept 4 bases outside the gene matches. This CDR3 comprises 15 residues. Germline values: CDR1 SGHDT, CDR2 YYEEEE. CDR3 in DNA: TGTGCCAGCAGTCGGACAGGGGGCCATAACTATGGCTACACCTTC. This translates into CASSRTGGHNYGYTF.